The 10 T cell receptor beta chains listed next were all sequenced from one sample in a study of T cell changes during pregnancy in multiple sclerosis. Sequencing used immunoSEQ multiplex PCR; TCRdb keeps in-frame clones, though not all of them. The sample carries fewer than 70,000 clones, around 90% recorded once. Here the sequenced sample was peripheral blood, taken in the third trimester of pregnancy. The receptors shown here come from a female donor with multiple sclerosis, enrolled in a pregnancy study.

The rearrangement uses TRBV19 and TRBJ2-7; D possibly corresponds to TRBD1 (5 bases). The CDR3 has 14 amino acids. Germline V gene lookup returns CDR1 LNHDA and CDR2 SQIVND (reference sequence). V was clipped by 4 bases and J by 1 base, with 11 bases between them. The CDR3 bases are TGTGCCAGTAGTAGCTTGACAGATTCCTACGAGCAGTACTTC. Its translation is CASSSLTDSYEQYF.

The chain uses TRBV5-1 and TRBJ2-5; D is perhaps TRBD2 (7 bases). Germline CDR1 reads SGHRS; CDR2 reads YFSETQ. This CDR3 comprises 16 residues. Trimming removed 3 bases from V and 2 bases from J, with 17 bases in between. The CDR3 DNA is TGCGCCAGCAGCTCTTCGTCCGGGGGGCGACAAGAGACCCAGTACTTC. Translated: CASSSSSGGRQETQYF.

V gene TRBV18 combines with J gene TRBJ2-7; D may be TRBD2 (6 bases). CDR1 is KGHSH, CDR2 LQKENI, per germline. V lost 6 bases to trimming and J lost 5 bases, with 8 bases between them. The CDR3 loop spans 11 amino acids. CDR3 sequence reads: CASSPGDEQYF. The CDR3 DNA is TGTGCCAGCTCTCCGGGGGACGAGCAGTACTTC.

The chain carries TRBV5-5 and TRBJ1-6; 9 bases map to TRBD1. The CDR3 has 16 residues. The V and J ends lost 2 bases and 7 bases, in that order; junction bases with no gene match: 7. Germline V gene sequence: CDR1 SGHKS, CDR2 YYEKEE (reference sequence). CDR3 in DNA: TGTGCCAGCAGCTTAAACTTCGGACAGGGGAATTCACCCCTCCACTTT. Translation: CASSLNFGQGNSPLHF.

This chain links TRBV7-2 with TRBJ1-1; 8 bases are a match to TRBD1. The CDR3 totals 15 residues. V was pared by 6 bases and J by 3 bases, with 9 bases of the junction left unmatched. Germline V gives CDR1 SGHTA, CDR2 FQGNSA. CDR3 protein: CASRPNRGADTEAFF. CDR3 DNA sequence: TGTGCCAGCAGACCGAACAGGGGGGCCGACACTGAAGCTTTCTTT.

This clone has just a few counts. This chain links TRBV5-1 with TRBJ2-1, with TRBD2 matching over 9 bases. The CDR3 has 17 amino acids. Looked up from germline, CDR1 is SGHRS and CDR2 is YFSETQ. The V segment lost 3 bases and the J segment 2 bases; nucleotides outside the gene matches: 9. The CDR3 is CASSSAPGLAPYNEQFF. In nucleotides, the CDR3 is TGCGCCAGCAGCTCGGCACCGGGACTAGCCCCCTACAATGAGCAGTTCTTC. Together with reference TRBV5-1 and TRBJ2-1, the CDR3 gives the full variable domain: KAGVTQTPRYLIKTRGQQVTLSCSPISGHRSVSWYQQTPGQGLQFLFEYFSETQRNKGNFPGRFSGRQFSNSRSEMNVSTLELGDSALYLCASSSAPGLAPYNEQFFGPGTRLTVL.

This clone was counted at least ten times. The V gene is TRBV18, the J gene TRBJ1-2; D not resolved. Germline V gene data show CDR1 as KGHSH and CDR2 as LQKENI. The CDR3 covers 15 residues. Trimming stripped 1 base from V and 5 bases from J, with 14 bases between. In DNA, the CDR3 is TGTGCCAGCTCACCACAGGTCGCAGGCCAGTATGGCTACACCTTC. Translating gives CASSPQVAGQYGYTF.

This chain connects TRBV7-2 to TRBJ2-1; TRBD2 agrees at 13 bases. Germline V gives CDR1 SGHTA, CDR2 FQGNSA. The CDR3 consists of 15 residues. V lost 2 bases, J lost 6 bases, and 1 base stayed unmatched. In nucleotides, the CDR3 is TGTGCCAGCAGCTTACGACTAGCGGGGGGCAATGAGCAGTTCTTC. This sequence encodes CASSLRLAGGNEQFF.

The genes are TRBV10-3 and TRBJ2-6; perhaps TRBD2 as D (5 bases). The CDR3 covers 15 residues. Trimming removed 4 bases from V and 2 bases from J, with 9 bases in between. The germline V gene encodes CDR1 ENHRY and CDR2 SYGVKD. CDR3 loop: CAISVSGPGANVLTF. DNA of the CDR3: TGTGCCATCAGTGTAAGCGGTCCTGGGGCCAACGTCCTGACTTTC.

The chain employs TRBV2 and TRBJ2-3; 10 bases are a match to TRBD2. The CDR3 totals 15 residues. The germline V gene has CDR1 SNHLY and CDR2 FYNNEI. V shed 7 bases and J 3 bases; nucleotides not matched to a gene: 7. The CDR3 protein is CASTSLAGATDTQYF. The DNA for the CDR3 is TGTGCCAGCACCTCGCTAGCGGGGGCTACAGATACGCAGTATTTT.